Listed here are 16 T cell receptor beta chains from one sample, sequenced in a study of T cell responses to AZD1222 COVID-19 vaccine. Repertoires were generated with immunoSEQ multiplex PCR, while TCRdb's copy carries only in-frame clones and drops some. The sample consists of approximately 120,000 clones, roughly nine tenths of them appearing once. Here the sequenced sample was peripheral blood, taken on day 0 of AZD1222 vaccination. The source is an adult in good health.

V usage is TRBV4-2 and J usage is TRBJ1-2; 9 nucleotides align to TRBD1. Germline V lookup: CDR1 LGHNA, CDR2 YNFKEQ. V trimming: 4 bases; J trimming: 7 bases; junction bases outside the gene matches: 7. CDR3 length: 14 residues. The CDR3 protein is CASSLSTGGSGYTF. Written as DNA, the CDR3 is TGTGCCAGCAGCCTCAGTACAGGGGGCTCTGGCTACACCTTC.

The CDR3 DNA follows: TGTGCCAGCAGCTCTCAGGGGGCGCAGGAGACCCAGTACTTC. Protein product: CASSSQGAQETQYF. This chain connects TRBV7-2 to TRBJ2-5, with 8 bases identical to TRBD1. The CDR3 is 14 amino acids. Germline trimming cut 4 bases from V and 5 bases from J; bases unmatched to any gene: 6. The V gene's germline CDR1 is SGHTA and CDR2 FQGNSA.

Here the CDR3 reads CASSLPAQGASNTEAFF. In nucleotides, the CDR3 is TGTGCCAGCAGCTTACCGGCCCAGGGGGCTTCGAACACTGAAGCTTTCTTT. This rearrangement joins TRBV7-9 to TRBJ1-1; TRBD1 agrees at 8 bases. The CDR3 consists of 17 residues. Germline V gene sequence: CDR1 SEHNR, CDR2 FQNEAQ (reference sequence). The V segment lost 2 bases and the J segment 1 base; nucleotides outside the gene matches: 9.

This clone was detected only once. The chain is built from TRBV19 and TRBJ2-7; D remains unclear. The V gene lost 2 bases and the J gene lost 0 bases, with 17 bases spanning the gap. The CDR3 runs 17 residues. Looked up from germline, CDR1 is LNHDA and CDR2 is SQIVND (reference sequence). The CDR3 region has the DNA TGTGCCAGTAGTATATCGGTCCATCACGTTTCCTCCTACGAGCAGTACTTC. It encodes CASSISVHHVSSYEQYF. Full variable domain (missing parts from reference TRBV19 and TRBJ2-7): DGGITQSPKYLFRKEGQNVTLSCEQNLNHDAMYWYRQDPGQGLRLIYYSQIVNDFQKGDIAEGYSVSREKKESFPLTVTSAQKNPTAFYLCASSISVHHVSSYEQYFGPGTRLTVT.

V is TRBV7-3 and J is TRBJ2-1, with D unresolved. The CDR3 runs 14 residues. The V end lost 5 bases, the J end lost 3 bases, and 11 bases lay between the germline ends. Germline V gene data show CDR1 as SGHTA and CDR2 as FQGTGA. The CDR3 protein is CASSPTAGYNEQFF. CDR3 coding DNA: TGTGCCAGCAGCCCTACCGCCGGCTACAATGAGCAGTTCTTC. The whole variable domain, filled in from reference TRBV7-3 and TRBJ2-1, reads GAGVSQTPSNKVTEKGKYVELRCDPISGHTALYWYRQSLGQGPEFLIYFQGTGAADDSGLPNDRFFAVRPEGSVSTLKIQRTERGDSAVYLCASSPTAGYNEQFFGPGTRLTVL.

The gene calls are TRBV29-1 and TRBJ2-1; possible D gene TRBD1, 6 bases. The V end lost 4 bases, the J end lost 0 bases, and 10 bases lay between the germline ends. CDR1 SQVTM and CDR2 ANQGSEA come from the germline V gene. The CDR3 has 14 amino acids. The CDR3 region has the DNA TGCAGCGTTGTTTTGGACAGCTCCTACAATGAGCAGTTCTTC. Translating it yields CSVVLDSSYNEQFF.

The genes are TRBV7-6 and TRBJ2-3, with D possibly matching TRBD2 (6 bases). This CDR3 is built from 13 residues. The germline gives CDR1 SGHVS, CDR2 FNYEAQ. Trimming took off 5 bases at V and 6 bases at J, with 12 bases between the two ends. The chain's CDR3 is CASSLPAGDTQYF. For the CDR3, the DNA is TGTGCCAGCAGCCTGCCGGCGGGGGATACGCAGTATTTT. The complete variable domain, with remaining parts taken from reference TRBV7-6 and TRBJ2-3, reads GAGVSQSPRYKVTKRGQDVALRCDPISGHVSLYWYRQALGQGPEFLTYFNYEAQQDKSGLPNDRFSAERPEGSISTLTIQRTEQRDSAMYRCASSLPAGDTQYFGPGTRLTVL.

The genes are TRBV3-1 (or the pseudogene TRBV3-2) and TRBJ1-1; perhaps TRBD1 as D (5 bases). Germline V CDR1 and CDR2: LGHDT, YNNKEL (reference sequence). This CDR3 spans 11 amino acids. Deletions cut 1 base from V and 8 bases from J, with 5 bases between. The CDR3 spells CASSQGDEAFF. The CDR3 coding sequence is TGTGCCAGCAGCCAAGGGGACGAAGCTTTCTTT.

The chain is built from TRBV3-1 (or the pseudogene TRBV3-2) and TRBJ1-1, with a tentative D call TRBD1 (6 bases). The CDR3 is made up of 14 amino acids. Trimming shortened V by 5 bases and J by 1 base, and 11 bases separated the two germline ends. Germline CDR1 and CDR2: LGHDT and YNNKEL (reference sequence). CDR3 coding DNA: TGTGCCAGCAGCAACGGACAGTGGAACACTGAAGCTTTCTTT. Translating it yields CASSNGQWNTEAFF.

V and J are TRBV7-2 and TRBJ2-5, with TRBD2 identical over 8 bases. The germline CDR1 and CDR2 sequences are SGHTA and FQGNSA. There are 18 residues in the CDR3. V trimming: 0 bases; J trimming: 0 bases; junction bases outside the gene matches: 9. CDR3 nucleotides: TGTGCCAGCAGCTTAGCGTTTTTCGGCGGGGGGTACCAAGAGACCCAGTACTTC. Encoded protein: CASSLAFFGGGYQETQYF.

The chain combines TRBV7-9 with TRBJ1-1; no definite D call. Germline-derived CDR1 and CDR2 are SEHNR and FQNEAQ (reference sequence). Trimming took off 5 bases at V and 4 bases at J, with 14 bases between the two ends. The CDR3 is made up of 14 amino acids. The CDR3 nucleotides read TGTGCCAGCAGCCCCCCTGGCGGGAGCACTGAAGCTTTCTTT. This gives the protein CASSPPGGSTEAFF.

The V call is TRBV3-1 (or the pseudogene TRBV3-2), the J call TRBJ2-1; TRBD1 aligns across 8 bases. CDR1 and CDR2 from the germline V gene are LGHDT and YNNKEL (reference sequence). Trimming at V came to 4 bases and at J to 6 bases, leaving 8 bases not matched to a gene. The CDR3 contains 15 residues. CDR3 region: CASSPDRVGVNEQFF. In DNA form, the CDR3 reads TGTGCCAGCAGCCCGGACAGGGTGGGGGTCAATGAGCAGTTCTTC.

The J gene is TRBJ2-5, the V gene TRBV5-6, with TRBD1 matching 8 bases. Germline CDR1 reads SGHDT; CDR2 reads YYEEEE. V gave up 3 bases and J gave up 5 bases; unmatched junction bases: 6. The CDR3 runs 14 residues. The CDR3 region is CASSSDRAWETQYF. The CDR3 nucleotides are TGTGCCAGCAGCTCGGACAGGGCTTGGGAGACCCAGTACTTC.

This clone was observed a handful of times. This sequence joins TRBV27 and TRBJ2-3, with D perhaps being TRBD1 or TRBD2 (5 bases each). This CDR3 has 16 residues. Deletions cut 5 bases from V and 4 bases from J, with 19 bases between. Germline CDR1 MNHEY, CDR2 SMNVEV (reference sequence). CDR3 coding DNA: TGTGCCAGCAGTATAACCGGGCCCCGGGGCGCAGATACGCAGTATTTT. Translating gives CASSITGPRGADTQYF.

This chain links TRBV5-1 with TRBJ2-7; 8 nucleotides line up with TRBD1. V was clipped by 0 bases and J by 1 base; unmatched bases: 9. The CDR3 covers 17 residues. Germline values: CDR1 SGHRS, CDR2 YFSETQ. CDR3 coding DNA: TGCGCCAGCAGCTTGGCCAGGGGACAGGATTTTTCCTACGAGCAGTACTTC. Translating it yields CASSLARGQDFSYEQYF.

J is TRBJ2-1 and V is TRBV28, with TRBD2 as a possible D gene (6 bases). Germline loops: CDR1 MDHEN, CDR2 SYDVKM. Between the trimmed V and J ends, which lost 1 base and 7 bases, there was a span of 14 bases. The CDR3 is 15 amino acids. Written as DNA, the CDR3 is TGTGCCAGCAGTTTATACCGGGGTGGAGGGAATGAGCAGTTCTTC. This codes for CASSLYRGGGNEQFF.